Listed below are T cell receptor beta chains from one sample, sequenced in a study of cytomegalovirus exposure and HLA in healthy donors. Only in-frame clones appear in the TCRdb table, and some are missing; sequencing was by immunoSEQ multiplex PCR. The table has under 200,000 clones, around 80% seen once; the top ten hold around 6.5%. Source material: PBMCs. The receptor source for this set is a male donor in good health and CMV-seropositive. Both conserved end residues are part of each CDR3. Fields, in order: V gene, CDR3 length, J gene, D gene, clone size, CDR3 protein, CDR3 DNA. D genes are given only for firm matches. Clone size appears in some rows only: once, few, many, or a class for an expanded clone.

TRBV11-2	15	TRBJ2-7	-	-	CASSLPSSHSYEQYF	TGTGCCAGCAGCTTACCCTCTAGCCACTCCTACGAGCAGTACTTC
TRBV10-3	14	TRBJ1-2	TRBD1	-	CAISISGGTGGYTF	TGTGCCATCAGTATCTCCGGAGGGACAGGTGGCTACACCTTC
TRBV6-5	13	TRBJ1-3	TRBD1	-	CASRRQGGNTIYF	TGTGCCAGCAGGCGACAGGGTGGAAACACCATATATTTT
TRBV27	14	TRBJ2-7	-	-	CASSLAPGSAEQYF	TGTGCCAGCAGTTTGGCGCCGGGATCAGCCGAGCAGTACTTC
TRBV5-1	18	TRBJ1-5	-	-	CASSLGSGGPGSNQPQHF	TGCGCCAGCAGCTTGGGGTCGGGTGGACCGGGGAGCAATCAGCCCCAGCATTTT
TRBV30	12	TRBJ2-5	-	-	CAWEVQGETQYF	TGTGCCTGGGAGGTCCAAGGAGAGACCCAGTACTTC
TRBV30	15	TRBJ2-1	TRBD2	-	CAWKLAGGPLNEQFF	TGTGCCTGGAAACTAGCGGGAGGGCCTTTGAATGAGCAGTTCTTC
TRBV11-3	17	TRBJ2-2	TRBD2	-	CASSSPGSGRAAGELFF	TGTGCCAGCAGCTCCCCTGGGAGCGGGAGGGCCGCCGGGGAGCTGTTTTTT
TRBV14	17	TRBJ2-2	-	few	CASSQDPQGFRTGELFF	TGTGCCAGCAGCCAAGATCCCCAGGGGTTCCGCACCGGGGAGCTGTTTTTT
TRBV9	17	TRBJ2-3	TRBD1	-	CASSVQPGQGSADTQYF	TGTGCCAGCAGCGTACAGCCGGGACAGGGGAGCGCAGATACGCAGTATTTT
TRBV2	12	TRBJ2-7	-	-	CASSKTGREQYF	TGTGCCAGCAGCAAAACAGGGCGCGAGCAGTACTTC
TRBV4-3	16	TRBJ2-7	TRBD2	-	CASSLVAGGFSYEQYF	TGCGCCAGCAGCCTAGTAGCGGGAGGCTTCTCCTACGAGCAGTACTTC
TRBV6-6	16	TRBJ2-3	-	-	CATQELVGTGADTQYF	TGTGCCACTCAGGAACTGGTCGGGACGGGGGCAGATACGCAGTATTTT